This TCR beta chain was identified during a study of shared clonotypes between healthy human individuals. Study observations and caveats: Rarefaction showed sorted-subset sequencing was incomplete despite large depth. Several donors had roughly 5% of their naive CD4 clonotypes in common.

CDR3 length equals 16 residues. Germline V CDR1 and CDR2: MDHEN, SYDVKM. V shed 11 bases and J shed 0 bases, with 22 bases lying between them. Original data processing: From ImmunoSEQ came sequences covering only the junction and carrying no quality scores, so filtering differed. Clones were sequenced by immunoSEQ multiplex PCR, and TCRdb holds only the in-frame ones, with some missing. V and J calls and clone size are as listed in that table; D and trimming were resolved from the DNA. The sample comprises around 690,000 clones, roughly 87% of which are singletons, and 34% rests with the top ten. In regard to this clone: Its antigen is currently unknown.

Sample: memory CD8+ T cells from PBMCs. The subset here: CD45RO+ cells pooled with CCR7-negative TemRA cells. This rearrangement joins TRBV28 to TRBJ1-1; no clear D gene. This TCR came from a man aged 18 to 30 in good health. Some clones in this sample may be carry-over from other donors' samples. The CDR3 loop reads CAAVRVREVMNTEAFF. The CDR3 nucleotides read TGTGCCGCGGTCCGGGTGCGTGAGGTCATGAACACTGAAGCTTTCTTT.